Sequencing of this TCR beta chain was carried out in a study of cytomegalovirus exposure and HLA in healthy donors. The CDR3 contains 14 residues. CDR1 is LNHDA, CDR2 SQIVND, per germline (reference sequence). V dropped 7 bases and J dropped 5; count of bases not matched to a gene: 5. The PCR employed 60 Vbeta primers together with 13 Jbeta primers. Generated by immunoSEQ multiplex PCR, the TCRdb table keeps only in-frame clones and is missing some. In the table there are about 170,000 clones, over 70% of which are singletons. Study-wide results and caveats: For most subjects, TCR beta sequences were reported to predict HLA-A and HLA-B alleles with accuracy. The authors considered a cluster of highly shared sequence variants likely to be a sequencing artifact. Apparent HLA restriction characterized most CMV-associated TCR beta chains in a later analysis. TCR beta V segments were, for the most part, productive about 87% or about 30% of the time in an earlier analysis.

In this sample, this clone turned up a few times. Its antigen remains unidentified. Specimen: PBMCs. The J gene is TRBJ1-5, the V gene TRBV19, with 10 bases aligning to TRBD1. The receptor was derived from a woman under 40 in good health and CMV-seropositive. DNA of the CDR3: TGTGCCAGTACCATGACAGGGGGCTATCAGCCCCAGCATTTT. It yields the protein CASTMTGGYQPQHF.